This passage covers 23 T cell receptor beta chains from one sample sequenced in a study of blood T cell repertoires in COVID-19. The assay was immunoSEQ multiplex PCR, and TCRdb's table has in-frame clones only and misses some. The sample includes about 46,000 clones, around 83% of them seen just once. Material for sequencing was PBMCs or T cells enriched from blood (not recorded which). These receptors originate from a woman in her forties or fifties who had recovered from COVID-19.

V gene TRBV18 combines with J gene TRBJ2-5; TRBD2 aligns across 12 bases. CDR3 length: 15 residues. V was pared by 4 bases and J by 5 bases, with 5 bases of the junction left unmatched. Germline V gene data show CDR1 as KGHSH and CDR2 as LQKENI. CDR3 DNA: TGTGCCAGCTCACAGACTAGCGGGAGAGGTGAGACCCAGTACTTC. This codes for CASSQTSGRGETQYF.

The gene calls are TRBV4-2 and TRBJ1-4; 7 nucleotides line up with TRBD1. Germline V gene data show CDR1 as LGHNA and CDR2 as YNFKEQ. Trimming cost V 4 bases and J 4 bases; bases outside gene matches: 6. The CDR3 contains 15 residues. The CDR3 bases are TGTGCCAGCAGCCTGGGGGACAGACTTAATGAAAAACTGTTTTTT. Translating it yields CASSLGDRLNEKLFF.

This chain uses TRBV19 with TRBJ1-1; 8 bases fit TRBD1. With V trimmed by 5 bases and J by 10 bases, 9 bases remained unmatched. This CDR3 has 13 amino acids. Germline CDR1 LNHDA, CDR2 SQIVND (reference sequence). CDR3 in DNA: TGTGCCAGTAGTCGTGAGGACAGGGCGCCAGCTTTCTTT. It yields the protein CASSREDRAPAFF.

The V call is TRBV7-3, the J call TRBJ2-1, with TRBD1 matching over 10 bases. CDR3 size: 14 residues. CDR1 is SGHTA and CDR2 is FQGTGA in the germline V gene. Trimming at V came to 3 bases and at J to 8 bases, leaving 4 bases not matched to a gene. DNA for the CDR3: TGTGCCAGCAGCTTGGGACAGGGGATCTATGAGCAGTTCTTC. Translating it yields CASSLGQGIYEQFF.

This chain uses TRBV5-5 with TRBJ2-1, with 10 nucleotides matching TRBD2. Germline-derived CDR1 and CDR2 are SGHKS and YYEKEE (reference sequence). The CDR3 is made up of 16 amino acids. After removal of 4 bases from V and 7 bases from J, the junction contained 11 bases not matched to a gene. The CDR3 DNA reads as TGTGCCAGCAGCGGCGGGGGACTAGCGCTGAAAAATGAGCAGTTCTTC. It translates to CASSGGGLALKNEQFF.

The chain links TRBV19 to TRBJ2-1, with TRBD1 matching over 9 bases. Looked up from germline, CDR1 is LNHDA and CDR2 is SQIVND (reference sequence). CDR3 length equals 14 residues. With 5 bases clipped from V and 8 bases from J, the junction kept 7 bases outside the gene matches. As DNA, the CDR3 is TGTGCCAGTAGTGGGACAGGGTTCGTCGATGAGCAGTTCTTC. This encodes CASSGTGFVDEQFF.

The gene calls are TRBV7-9 and TRBJ2-3, with unresolved D. CDR3 length equals 14 residues. Looked up from germline, CDR1 is SEHNR and CDR2 is FQNEAQ (reference sequence). Trimming pared 2 bases from V and 2 bases from J, leaving 8 bases between. Here the CDR3 DNA reads TGTGCCAGCAGCTTACTACTAACCACAGATACGCAGTATTTT. It codes for CASSLLLTTDTQYF.

V and J are TRBV28 and TRBJ2-1; tentative D call: TRBD2 (5 bases). Trimming pared 7 bases from V and 3 bases from J, leaving 16 bases between. This CDR3 region has 15 residues. Germline-derived CDR1 and CDR2 are MDHEN and SYDVKM. The CDR3 loop reads CASIPAGGDYNEQFF. The CDR3 region has the DNA TGTGCCAGCATACCCGCTGGAGGAGACTACAATGAGCAGTTCTTC.

V is TRBV7-2 and J is TRBJ2-5; 10 nucleotides line up with TRBD1. This CDR3 spans 16 amino acids. V dropped 1 base and J dropped 7; count of bases not matched to a gene: 9. Looked up from germline, CDR1 is SGHTA and CDR2 is FQGNSA. In DNA, the CDR3 is TGTGCCAGCAGCTTAGGGGGGACAGGGGTAGGCGGGACCCAGTACTTC. Its translation is CASSLGGTGVGGTQYF.

V is TRBV12-3 or TRBV12-4 and J is TRBJ2-5; possibly TRBD1 for D (6 bases). The germline V and J ends were trimmed by 6 bases and 5 bases, with 13 bases remaining between them. This CDR3 comprises 13 residues. The CDR3 loop is CASRRDTLETQYF. In DNA, the CDR3 is TGTGCCAGCAGACGGGACACCTTGGAGACCCAGTACTTC.

The rearrangement uses TRBV2 and TRBJ2-1; 7 nucleotides agree with TRBD1. CDR3 length equals 15 residues. Germline values: CDR1 SNHLY, CDR2 FYNNEI. Trimming removed 5 bases from V and 4 bases from J; junction bases left unmatched: 8. CDR3 loop: CASSPQGQDYNEQFF. Written as DNA, the CDR3 is TGTGCCAGCAGTCCACAGGGGCAGGATTACAATGAGCAGTTCTTC. Complete variable domain (other parts from reference TRBV2 and TRBJ2-1): EPEVTQTPSHQVTQMGQEVILRCVPISNHLYFYWYRQILGQKVEFLVSFYNNEISEKSEIFDDQFSVERPDGSNFTLKIRSTKLEDSAMYFCASSPQGQDYNEQFFGPGTRLTVL.

This clone was seen just once. The rearrangement uses TRBV10-3 and TRBJ2-5; 7 bases map to TRBD2. After removal of 8 bases from V and 1 base from J, the junction contained 4 bases not matched to a gene. CDR1 ENHRY and CDR2 SYGVKD come from the germline V gene. The CDR3 covers 13 residues. The CDR3 region is CAIGSGTQETQYF. CDR3 in DNA: TGTGCCATCGGGAGCGGGACCCAAGAGACCCAGTACTTC.

The rearrangement links TRBV3-1 (or the pseudogene TRBV3-2) to TRBJ1-2, with D hard to call. The germline V and J ends were trimmed by 3 bases and 6 bases, with 11 bases remaining between them. The CDR3 contains 13 residues. CDR1 and CDR2 from the germline V gene are LGHDT and YNNKEL (reference sequence). DNA for the CDR3: TGTGCCAGCAGCCATGACGAGCGGAATGGCTACACCTTC. Amino acid sequence: CASSHDERNGYTF.

This chain links TRBV5-4 with TRBJ2-1; D is perhaps TRBD2 (5 bases). The CDR3 spans 13 residues. CDR1 SGHNT and CDR2 YYREEE come from the germline V gene (reference sequence). The V end lost 3 bases, the J end lost 7 bases, and 11 bases lay between the germline ends. The CDR3 bases are TGTGCCAGCAGCTCGGACCCGGGGAATGAGCAGTTCTTC. Protein sequence: CASSSDPGNEQFF.

This chain joins TRBV6-2 or TRBV6-3 and TRBJ2-7, with 10 bases lining up with TRBD2. CDR3 length equals 16 residues. The V gene's germline CDR1 is MNHEY and CDR2 SVGEGT. V lost 5 bases to trimming and J lost 4 bases; unmatched junction nucleotides: 11. The CDR3 DNA reads TGTGCCAGCAGTGAGCGGGGGACTAGCGTAATGTACGAGCAGTACTTC. Protein product: CASSERGTSVMYEQYF.

The genes are TRBV6-2 or TRBV6-3 and TRBJ1-5, with 7 bases aligning to TRBD1. V shed 0 bases and J 8 bases; nucleotides not matched to a gene: 16. The CDR3 runs to 18 residues. The V gene's germline CDR1 is MNHEY and CDR2 SVGEGT. CDR3: CASSYSPQQGSYFEPQHF. For the CDR3, the DNA is TGTGCCAGCAGTTACTCCCCACAACAGGGGTCATATTTTGAGCCCCAGCATTTT.

In its sample, this clone was seen a few times. This rearrangement joins TRBV5-6 to TRBJ1-6, with TRBD1 as a possible D gene (5 bases). From germline, CDR1 is SGHDT and CDR2 YYEEEE. V was shortened by 2 bases and J by 11 bases, with 14 bases between the two germline ends. The CDR3 length is 14 residues. The CDR3 loop is CASSFRGSGPPLHF. The CDR3 DNA is TGTGCCAGCAGCTTTCGGGGGTCCGGGCCACCCCTCCACTTT.

The chain recombines TRBV7-2 with TRBJ2-7; the match to TRBD2 covers 12 bases. V lost 5 bases, J lost 3 bases, and 5 bases stayed unmatched. This CDR3 comprises 15 residues. CDR1 and CDR2 (germline): SGHTA, FQGNSA. The CDR3 DNA sequence: TGTGCCAGCAGCGTACTAGCGGGAGGTTTCTACGAGCAGTACTTC. This translates into CASSVLAGGFYEQYF.

In DNA form, the CDR3 reads TGTGCCAGCAGCTTAGCGCGGGACTCCCTGAACACCGGGGAGCTGTTTTTT. Translation: CASSLARDSLNTGELFF. The chain carries TRBV7-2 and TRBJ2-2, with a weak D call TRBD2 (6 bases). This CDR3 contains 17 residues. The V gene's germline CDR1 is SGHTA and CDR2 FQGNSA. Trimming removed 0 bases at V and 1 base at J, with 12 bases between.

The chain joins TRBV5-4 to TRBJ1-4; the D is unclear. The germline gives CDR1 SGHNT, CDR2 YYREEE (reference sequence). CDR3 length: 17 amino acids. V gave up 0 bases and J gave up 8 bases, with 20 bases separating them. The CDR3: CASSLGTGIRYGEKLFF. Here the CDR3 DNA reads TGTGCCAGCAGCTTGGGTACCGGGATCCGATATGGAGAAAAACTGTTTTTT.

The chain uses TRBV19 and TRBJ1-2, with D unresolved. The germline V gene encodes CDR1 LNHDA and CDR2 SQIVND (reference sequence). CDR3 length: 15 residues. V was clipped by 5 bases and J by 3 bases, with 16 bases between them. CDR3 region: CASSARPGIDYGYTF. For the CDR3, the DNA is TGTGCCAGTAGTGCTCGACCAGGAATCGACTATGGCTACACCTTC.

The V and J genes are TRBV7-9 and TRBJ1-1; the D is unclear. The CDR3 sequence is 13 residues long. Deletions cut 5 bases from V and 3 bases from J, with 10 bases between. CDR1 SEHNR and CDR2 FQNEAQ come from the germline V gene (reference sequence). CDR3 region: CASSDVGDTEAFF. In DNA, the CDR3 is TGTGCCAGCAGCGACGTCGGGGACACTGAAGCTTTCTTT.

The J gene is TRBJ2-1, the V gene TRBV18; a weak D match, TRBD2 (6 bases). This CDR3 region has 16 residues. Between the trimmed V and J ends, which lost 3 bases and 5 bases, there was a span of 17 bases. Germline V CDR1 and CDR2: KGHSH, LQKENI. The CDR3 coding sequence is TGTGCCAGCTCACCCCCAAATGGCGGGGTCAACAATGAGCAGTTCTTC. It codes for CASSPPNGGVNNEQFF.